These T cell receptor beta chains were read from a single sample in a study of blood T cell repertoires in COVID-19. TCRdb keeps only in-frame clones here, not all; method: immunoSEQ multiplex PCR. The sample yields 70,000 or so clones, over 65% seen once. Material: peripheral blood. These receptors originate from a woman aged 70-85 years with acute or convalescent COVID-19. CDR3s include the opening cysteine and the closing phenylalanine or tryptophan. The D gene is left open where the match is weak. Some rows have no size entry. The others give once, few or many, or a class for an expanded clone.

length	V	size	J	D	CDR3	DNA
16	TRBV19	NA	TRBJ2-2	TRBD2	CASSILAGGLTGELFF	TGTGCCAGTAGTATCCTAGCGGGAGGCTTGACCGGGGAGCTGTTTTTT
14	TRBV4-2	NA	TRBJ2-3	TRBD1	CASSQEGGPDTQYF	TGTGCCAGCAGCCAAGAAGGGGGCCCAGATACGCAGTATTTT
14	TRBV6-5	NA	TRBJ1-3	NA	CASSYQEPGNTIYF	TGTGCCAGCAGTTACCAGGAACCTGGAAACACCATATATTTT
19	TRBV21-1	NA	TRBJ2-1	NA	CASSKGPLLASSSYNEQFF	TGTGCCAGCAGCAAAGGACCCCTACTAGCCTCAAGCTCCTACAATGAGCAGTTCTTC
15	TRBV28	hyperexpanded	TRBJ1-1	TRBD1	CASSLLQGAGTEAFF	TGTGCCAGCAGTTTATTACAGGGGGCCGGAACTGAAGCTTTCTTT
14	TRBV9	few	TRBJ1-2	TRBD1	CASSFSGTGSGYTF	TGTGCCAGCAGCTTCTCCGGGACAGGGAGTGGCTACACCTTC
14	TRBV6-6	NA	TRBJ2-1	NA	CASSYSPSLVEQFF	TGTGCCAGCAGTTATAGTCCATCGTTAGTGGAGCAGTTCTTC
14	TRBV18	NA	TRBJ1-2	TRBD1	CASSSTGDHHGYTF	TGTGCCAGCTCATCTACAGGGGATCATCATGGCTACACCTTC
14	TRBV9	NA	TRBJ2-7	TRBD1	CASSQGQGAYEQYF	TGTGCCAGCAGCCAGGGACAGGGGGCCTACGAGCAGTACTTC
15	TRBV27	NA	TRBJ2-1	NA	CASSSGLVRFNEQFF	TGTGCCAGCAGCTCCGGACTGGTACGGTTTAATGAGCAGTTCTTC
15	TRBV4-1	NA	TRBJ1-5	NA	CASSSQTGSNQPQHF	TGCGCCAGCAGCTCTCAGACGGGAAGCAATCAGCCCCAGCATTTT
14	TRBV7-8	once	TRBJ1-1	NA	CASGWGQGGTEAFF	TGTGCCAGCGGTTGGGGGCAGGGTGGGACTGAAGCTTTCTTT
15	TRBV6-2/TRBV6-3	NA	TRBJ1-5	TRBD1	CASSYPDRGAQPQHF	TGTGCCAGCAGTTACCCCGACAGGGGGGCCCAGCCCCAGCATTTT
18	TRBV27	NA	TRBJ2-3	TRBD2	CASRRLAGDLSLRDTQYF	TGTGCCAGCAGGCGACTAGCGGGGGATCTTAGTCTGAGAGATACGCAGTATTTT
12	TRBV5-4	NA	TRBJ2-2	NA	CASSLSEGELFF	TGTGCCAGCAGCTTGTCAGAAGGGGAGCTGTTTTTT
15	TRBV6-5	NA	TRBJ1-1	TRBD1	CASTPTGGARAEAFF	TGTGCCAGCACTCCTACAGGGGGCGCCCGGGCTGAAGCTTTCTTT
17	TRBV15	NA	TRBJ1-3	NA	CATSRAPTGSLGNTIYF	TGTGCCACCAGCAGAGCCCCAACAGGGAGCCTCGGAAACACCATATATTTT
13	TRBV28	NA	TRBJ1-2	NA	CASSLPGIKGYTF	TGTGCCAGCAGTTTACCAGGCATCAAGGGCTACACCTTC